What follows is one T cell receptor (beta chain) and its context. Its antigen is not identified. The data belong to a study of persistence of HIV-infected CD4 T cells. The V and J ends lost 7 bases and 6 bases, in that order; junction bases with no gene match: 6. The CDR3 consists of 13 residues. Anti-CD3/anti-CD28 beads served as a nonspecific positive control stimulus. Sorting of responding CD4+ T cells relied on upregulated CD40 ligand together with CD69. CD8+ T cells were removed from PBMCs prior to stimulation. An approximately 18-hour stimulation of CD8-depleted PBMCs used anti-CD28/CD49d costimulation, CD40-blocking antibody and enfuvirtide. This was the immunoSEQ version 4 assay in survey mode. TCRdb's copy holds only in-frame clones and misses some; the assay was immunoSEQ multiplex PCR. Among 40,000 to 45,000 clones, more than 85% were seen once, and the ten largest hold under 2%. General study results and limits: Antigen-responding cells were enriched for degenerate expanded CDR3beta sequences.

Sequencing was performed on CD4+ T cells sorted from PBMCs after roughly 18-hour stimulation, taken from a patient who received antiretroviral therapy. The V and J genes are TRBV12-3 or TRBV12-4 and TRBJ1-2, with 9 bases aligning to TRBD1. The origin of this receptor is an adult man with HIV who was CMV-seropositive. CDR3 sequence: CASTLQGADGYTF. The CDR3 bases are TGTGCCAGCACCCTACAGGGGGCGGATGGCTACACCTTC.